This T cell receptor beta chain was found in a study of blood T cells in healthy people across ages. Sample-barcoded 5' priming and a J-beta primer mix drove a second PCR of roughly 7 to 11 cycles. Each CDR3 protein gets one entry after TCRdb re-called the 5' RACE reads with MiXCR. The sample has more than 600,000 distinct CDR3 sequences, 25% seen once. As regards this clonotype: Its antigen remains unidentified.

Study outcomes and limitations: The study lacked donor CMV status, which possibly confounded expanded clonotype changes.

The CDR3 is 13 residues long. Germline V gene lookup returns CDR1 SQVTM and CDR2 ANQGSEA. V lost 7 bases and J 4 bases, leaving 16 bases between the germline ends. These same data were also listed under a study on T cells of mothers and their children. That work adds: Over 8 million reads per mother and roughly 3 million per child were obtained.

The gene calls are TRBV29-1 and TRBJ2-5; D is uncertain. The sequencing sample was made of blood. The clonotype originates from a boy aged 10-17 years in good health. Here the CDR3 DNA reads TGCAGCGCAACGTCTCGGGTGGGAGAGACCCAGTACTTC. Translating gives CSATSRVGETQYF.